The T cell receptor (beta chain) under discussion was sequenced for a study of cytomegalovirus exposure and HLA in healthy donors. The assay was immunoSEQ multiplex PCR, and TCRdb's table has in-frame clones only and misses some. The sample has about 150,000 clones, about 86% seen once. CDR1 and CDR2 (germline): MGHRA, YSYEKL. The ends were cut back, 1 base at V and 9 bases at J, with 12 bases in the middle. The CDR3 totals 13 residues. Specimen: PBMCs. The source is a human donor in good health. This chain joins TRBV4-1 and TRBJ2-5; D possibly corresponds to TRBD2 (6 bases). The CDR3 here is CASSQGFGGSQYF. CDR3 DNA sequence: TGCGCCAGCAGCCAAGGGTTTGGGGGGTCCCAGTACTTC.